Listed here are 28 T cell receptor beta chains from one sample, sequenced in a study of blood T cells in healthy people across ages. The authors ran a second PCR of about 7 to 11 cycles using a sample-barcoded 5' primer and a J-beta primer mix. TCRdb called the 5' RACE reads again in MiXCR, with one record for every CDR3 protein. The sample has some 1.8 million distinct CDR3 sequences, more than 35% seen once. Material: blood. The source of these receptors is a human donor in good health.

The chain has TRBV7-3 and TRBJ1-2, with a weak D call TRBD1 (5 bases). The germline gives CDR1 SGHTA, CDR2 FQGTGA. V was clipped by 5 bases and J by 7 bases, with 20 bases between them. This CDR3 is built from 15 residues. The CDR3 sequence: CASSPSRDTTSGYTF. The CDR3, as DNA: TGTGCCAGCAGCCCTTCCAGGGATACCACTTCTGGCTACACCTTC.

This clonotype was seen only a few times. The V call is TRBV27, the J call TRBJ1-2, with TRBD1 matching 7 bases. The ends lost 6 bases at V and 5 bases at J; junction bases unmatched: 9. Germline CDR1 is MNHEY and CDR2 is SMNVEV (reference sequence). The CDR3 is 14 residues long. CDR3 DNA sequence: TGTGCCAGCAGAAATAACAGGGGAGCTTATGGCTACACCTTC. It encodes CASRNNRGAYGYTF.

The chain has TRBV7-2 and TRBJ1-4, with TRBD1 matching over 7 bases. The CDR3 has 17 residues. Germline V lookup: CDR1 SGHTA, CDR2 FQGNSA. J lost 0 bases, V lost 3 bases, and 7 bases had no gene match. CDR3 bases: TGTGCCAGCAGCTTGGAAGGGACAGCTGCAACTAATGAAAAACTGTTTTTT. It yields the protein CASSLEGTAATNEKLFF.

This clonotype showed up just once. Being one base from a much bigger clone, this may be a read error. This chain links TRBV10-3 with TRBJ2-7; 8 positions match TRBD1. Germline V CDR1 and CDR2: ENHRY, SYGVKD. This CDR3 spans 13 amino acids. The CDR3 coding sequence is TGTGCCATCAGTCGGGACAGGTCCTCCGAGCAGTACTTC. Translating it yields CAISRDRSSEQYF.

The CDR3 region has the DNA TGCGCCAGCAGCCAAATATGGGGGCAGGGGGATTCACCCCTCCACTTT. It encodes CASSQIWGQGDSPLHF. The chain uses TRBV4-3 and TRBJ1-6; 7 bases align to TRBD1. The V gene's germline CDR1 is LGHNA and CDR2 YSLEER. The CDR3 runs to 16 residues. The V and J ends lost 2 bases and 8 bases, in that order; junction bases with no gene match: 9.

Concerning this clonotype itself: An end of the junction does not agree with germline; a read error may underlie this. The CDR3 is CANPDIANYGHTF. The CDR3 region has the DNA TGTGCCAATCCCGACATCGCTAACTATGGCCACACCTTC. The chain links TRBV2 to TRBJ1-2; D is undetermined. The germline V gene has CDR1 SNHLY and CDR2 FYNNEI. This CDR3 spans 13 amino acids.

This clonotype was counted at least ten times. This chain connects TRBV29-1 to TRBJ2-5; a possible D gene is TRBD2 (5 bases). The germline V gene has CDR1 SQVTM and CDR2 ANQGSEA. V dropped 6 bases and J dropped 4 bases, with 15 bases sitting between them. The length of the CDR3 is 13 residues. The CDR3 nucleotides are TGCAGCGTCCGGGGTGGGGAAGGAGAGACCCAGTACTTC. Translated: CSVRGGEGETQYF.

V and J are TRBV12-3 or TRBV12-4 and TRBJ2-4; possible D gene TRBD1, 5 bases. The CDR3 has 13 amino acids. Between the trimmed V and J ends, which lost 2 bases and 8 bases, there was a span of 10 bases. CDR3: CASSLNRRDIQYF. CDR3 DNA sequence: TGTGCCAGCAGTTTAAACAGGAGAGACATTCAGTACTTC.

The chain joins TRBV4-1 to TRBJ2-4; D uncertain. Germline values: CDR1 MGHRA, CDR2 YSYEKL. The V end lost 1 base, the J end lost 0 bases, and 16 bases lay between the germline ends. CDR3 length: 18 residues. CDR3 in DNA: TGCGCCAGCAGCCAAGGTTGGCAGAAGGGAATAGCCAAAAACATTCAGTACTTC. This translates into CASSQGWQKGIAKNIQYF.

Comment on this clonotype: One junction end does not reproduce the germline sequence, and a read error may be involved. The J gene is TRBJ1-1, the V gene TRBV20-1; TRBD1 is a possible D gene (6 bases). Per the germline V gene, CDR1 is DFQATT and CDR2 is SNEGSKA (reference sequence). CDR3 length equals 15 residues. The CDR3 region is CSASPPGAGNTEAFF. The CDR3 coding sequence is TGCAGTGCTAGCCCCCCGGGGGCCGGGAACACTGAGGCTTTCTTT.

The rearrangement links TRBV28 to TRBJ2-7, with 10 bases aligning to TRBD1. The CDR3 loop spans 15 amino acids. CDR1 MDHEN and CDR2 SYDVKM come from the germline V gene. Trimming at V came to 7 bases and at J to 5 bases, leaving 11 bases not matched to a gene. The CDR3: CASTGTGTGVDEQYF. For the CDR3, the DNA is TGTGCCAGCACCGGGACCGGGACAGGGGTCGACGAGCAGTACTTC.

Concerning this clonotype: A much larger clone sits a single nucleotide away, making a read error possible. The CDR3 protein is CAGSSGQGDEQYF. The DNA of the CDR3 is TGTGCCGGCAGCTCGGGACAGGGAGACGAGCAGTACTTC. The chain is built from TRBV11-1 and TRBJ2-7; 9 bases line up with TRBD1. Germline V CDR1 and CDR2: SGHAT, FQDESV (reference sequence). The CDR3 runs to 13 residues.

The chain recombines TRBV7-9 with TRBJ2-2; 10 nucleotides line up with TRBD2. The CDR3 contains 16 residues. The germline CDR1 and CDR2 sequences are SEHNR and FQNEAQ (reference sequence). With 5 bases clipped from V and 3 bases from J, the junction kept 6 bases outside the gene matches. CDR3 DNA: TGTGCCAGCAGCCTCTCACTAGCGGGGTACACCGGGGAGCTGTTTTTT. Residues: CASSLSLAGYTGELFF.

This clonotype was detected only a few times. V is TRBV20-1 and J is TRBJ2-1; 9 bases are shared with TRBD2. Per the germline V gene, CDR1 is DFQATT and CDR2 is SNEGSKA (reference sequence). The junction had 11 bases not matched to a gene; V was cut back by 3 bases and J by 8 bases. The CDR3 extends over 15 amino acids. The CDR3 is CSARLASGDGHEQFF. The CDR3, as DNA: TGCAGTGCTAGGTTAGCTAGCGGGGATGGGCATGAGCAGTTCTTC.

The sample holds a few counts of this clonotype. The chain combines TRBV7-8 with TRBJ1-2; D gene ambiguous. The germline V and J ends were trimmed by 1 base and 0 bases, with 12 bases remaining between them. Germline V gene sequence: CDR1 SGHVS, CDR2 FQNEAQ. The length of the CDR3 is 16 residues. The CDR3 protein is CASSLDLRVSNYGYTF. DNA for the CDR3: TGTGCCAGCAGCTTAGATTTAAGGGTCTCTAACTATGGCTACACCTTC.

The chain couples TRBV7-9 to TRBJ1-2; weak D call: TRBD1 (5 bases). CDR1 is SEHNR, CDR2 FQNEAQ, per germline (reference sequence). Trimming removed 1 base from V and 7 bases from J, with 16 bases in between. CDR3 length: 15 residues. In DNA form, the CDR3 reads TGTGCCAGCAGCTTAGAGGACACCCTCACGGGTGGCTACACCTTC. Its protein is CASSLEDTLTGGYTF.

This clonotype was recorded once. The chain uses TRBV25-1 and TRBJ1-1, with a tentative D call TRBD1 (6 bases). In germline, CDR1 is MGHDK, CDR2 SYGVNS. Trimming left V 8 bases short and J 7 bases short, with 11 bases between. The length of the CDR3 is 11 residues. CDR3 residues: CASQKGGEAFF. The CDR3 bases are TGTGCCAGCCAAAAGGGGGGTGAAGCTTTCTTT.

This clonotype came up a few times. V is TRBV20-1 and J is TRBJ2-5; either TRBD1 or TRBD2 may fit D (5 bases each). Germline-derived CDR1 and CDR2 are DFQATT and SNEGSKA (reference sequence). CDR3 size: 15 residues. DNA for the CDR3: TGCAGCTCGACTCCCGCATGGGGGAAACAAGAGACCCAGTACTTC. Amino acids: CSSTPAWGKQETQYF.

Only a few counts were recorded for this clonotype. The chain joins TRBV11-2 to TRBJ2-1, with no clear D. Germline CDR1 SGHAT, CDR2 FQNNGV. The V gene lost 6 bases and the J gene lost 6 bases, with 15 bases spanning the gap. There are 14 residues in the CDR3. The CDR3 DNA is TGTGCCAGCAGTCCCGGTAGAACCAGCAATGAGCAGTTCTTC. It codes for CASSPGRTSNEQFF.

The chain uses TRBV29-1 and TRBJ2-4; D is perhaps TRBD2 (5 bases). The J call may not be correct, given that the DNA end is closer to TRBJ2-5. CDR1 and CDR2 from the germline V gene are SQVTM and ANQGSEA. The CDR3 runs 12 residues. CDR3 protein: CSVVLVEETQYF. CDR3 sequence (DNA): TGCAGCGTTGTACTAGTCGAGGAGACCCAGTACTTC.

The genes are TRBV20-1 and TRBJ2-3; D possibly uses TRBD1 or TRBD2 (5 bases each). From germline, CDR1 is DFQATT and CDR2 SNEGSKA (reference sequence). The length of the CDR3 is 11 residues. Deletions cut 5 bases from V and 12 bases from J, with 15 bases between. The CDR3 bases are TGCAGTGCTGGGGACGTCCCTTTTCAGTATTTT. It is translated as CSAGDVPFQYF.

The genes are TRBV20-1 and TRBJ2-3; TRBD2 matches at 13 bases. Germline V gene sequence: CDR1 DFQATT, CDR2 SNEGSKA (reference sequence). V shed 2 bases and J 1 base; nucleotides not matched to a gene: 3. The CDR3 covers 16 residues. The CDR3 is CSARTGLAGRTDTQYF. In DNA, the CDR3 is TGCAGTGCTAGAACGGGACTAGCGGGGCGCACAGATACGCAGTATTTT.

This clonotype has a handful of counts. This sequence joins TRBV20-1 and TRBJ2-7; D is unclear. The CDR3 is 15 residues long. CDR1 and CDR2 (germline): DFQATT, SNEGSKA (reference sequence). Trimming left V 7 bases short and J 6 bases short, with 25 bases between. The CDR3: CSVQSPSRVSGEQYF. In nucleotides, the CDR3 is TGCAGTGTTCAGAGTCCTTCTAGAGTATCGGGCGAGCAGTACTTC.

This clonotype was seen at least ten times. V gene TRBV5-5 combines with J gene TRBJ2-1; the D is unclear. The CDR3 extends over 13 amino acids. Trimming removed 2 bases at V and 8 bases at J, with 11 bases between. Germline CDR1 reads SGHKS; CDR2 reads YYEKEE (reference sequence). The chain's CDR3 is CASSFMVEDEQFF. The CDR3 region has the DNA TGTGCCAGCAGCTTCATGGTTGAGGATGAGCAGTTCTTC.

This chain connects TRBV29-1 to TRBJ1-1, with TRBD1 as a possible D gene (5 bases). Germline CDR1 and CDR2: SQVTM and ANQGSEA. V was clipped by 7 bases and J by 1 base, with 19 bases between them. The CDR3 length is 15 residues. The DNA for the CDR3 is TGCAGCGCCGCCCCTTGGGGGTTTGGGAACACTGAAGCTTTCTTT. Protein: CSAAPWGFGNTEAFF.

The J gene is TRBJ1-2, the V gene TRBV7-9; 7 positions agree with TRBD1. Germline CDR1 is SEHNR and CDR2 is FQNEAQ (reference sequence). The CDR3 sequence is 15 residues long. V trimming: 5 bases; J trimming: 7 bases; junction bases outside the gene matches: 13. The CDR3 DNA sequence: TGTGCCAGCAGCACAGACAGGGCAGCGCATGGTGGCTACACCTTC. Its translation: CASSTDRAAHGGYTF.

J is TRBJ2-1 and V is TRBV14; 12 bases line up with TRBD2. Germline V gene sequence: CDR1 SGHDN, CDR2 FVKESK. This CDR3 contains 19 residues. Germline trimming cut 0 bases from V and 5 bases from J; bases unmatched to any gene: 11. The CDR3 loop reads CASSQDPRLAGATHNEQFF. Here the CDR3 DNA reads TGTGCCAGCAGCCAAGATCCCCGACTAGCGGGGGCCACCCACAATGAGCAGTTCTTC.

This clonotype showed up just a few times. The chain has TRBV12-3 or TRBV12-4 and TRBJ1-6; no firm D call. The germline V and J ends were trimmed by 4 bases and 7 bases, with 14 bases remaining between them. The CDR3 consists of 15 residues. The chain's CDR3 is CASSSGPRGNSPLHF. The CDR3 DNA sequence: TGTGCCAGCAGTTCCGGTCCTAGAGGGAATTCACCCCTCCACTTT.